The table lists the clone carrying this T cell receptor (beta chain) with a count of one. No antigen is known for it. The data were obtained in a study of beta chain features in type 1 diabetes. Study-level information: Cell yields, age and gender were similar between patients and healthy donors. Whole-study findings and limits: People with Type 1 diabetes carried modestly yet significantly shorter TCRB CDR3s in all four CD4+ subsets. The question left open here concerned HLA type influencing TCRB rearrangement.

V was pared by 5 bases and J by 3 bases, with 11 bases between. This CDR3 spans 13 amino acids. From germline, CDR1 is SNHLY and CDR2 FYNNEI. The investigators reverse transcribed all of the isolated RNA, so they sequenced expressed TCRB transcripts. The repertoire was sequenced with immunoSEQ multiplex PCR; TCRdb's copy has only in-frame clones and lacks some. There are hundreds of thousands of clones in the sample; roughly a sixth occur only once, and around 0.1% lies in the top ten. Using CD45RO/CCR7/CD25/CD127/CD95/CD27, CD4+ naive, central memory, regulatory and stem cell-like memory cells were sorted.

The genes are TRBV2 and TRBJ2-7; TRBD1 is a possible D gene (6 bases). Sample: naive CD4+ T cells from blood. This receptor was obtained from a man between 18 and 35 years old in good health. The CDR3 spells CASSSGQFYEQYF. CDR3 coding DNA: TGTGCCAGCAGTTCCGGACAGTTCTACGAGCAGTACTTC.